This T cell receptor beta chain was recorded in a study of blood T cells in healthy people across ages. Study-wide findings and caveats: More naive CD4+ cells and higher diversity marked long-lived donors relative to aged donors.

PCR was performed a second time for about 7 to 11 cycles using a sample-barcoded 5' primer and a J-beta primer mix. TCRdb re-called the 5' RACE reads with MiXCR, one entry per CDR3 protein. The sample has roughly 550,000 distinct CDR3 sequences; around 24% are singletons. In regard to this clonotype: As yet, its antigen is unknown. This CDR3 fails to terminate in the conserved phenylalanine or tryptophan, so it likely reflects a read error.

These data also featured in a second study, about T cells of mothers and their children.

Sequencing was performed on blood. The source is a boy under 18 in good health.

The CDR3 here is CSARAPGDYTEAFL. CDR3 nucleotide sequence: TGCAGTGCTAGAGCCCCGGGAGATTACACTGAAGCTTTCCTT. This chain links TRBV20-1 with TRBJ1-1; D is unclear. The CDR3 runs 14 residues. The V gene's germline CDR1 is DFQATT and CDR2 SNEGSKA (reference sequence). V lost 1 base, J lost 3 bases, and 12 bases lay in between.